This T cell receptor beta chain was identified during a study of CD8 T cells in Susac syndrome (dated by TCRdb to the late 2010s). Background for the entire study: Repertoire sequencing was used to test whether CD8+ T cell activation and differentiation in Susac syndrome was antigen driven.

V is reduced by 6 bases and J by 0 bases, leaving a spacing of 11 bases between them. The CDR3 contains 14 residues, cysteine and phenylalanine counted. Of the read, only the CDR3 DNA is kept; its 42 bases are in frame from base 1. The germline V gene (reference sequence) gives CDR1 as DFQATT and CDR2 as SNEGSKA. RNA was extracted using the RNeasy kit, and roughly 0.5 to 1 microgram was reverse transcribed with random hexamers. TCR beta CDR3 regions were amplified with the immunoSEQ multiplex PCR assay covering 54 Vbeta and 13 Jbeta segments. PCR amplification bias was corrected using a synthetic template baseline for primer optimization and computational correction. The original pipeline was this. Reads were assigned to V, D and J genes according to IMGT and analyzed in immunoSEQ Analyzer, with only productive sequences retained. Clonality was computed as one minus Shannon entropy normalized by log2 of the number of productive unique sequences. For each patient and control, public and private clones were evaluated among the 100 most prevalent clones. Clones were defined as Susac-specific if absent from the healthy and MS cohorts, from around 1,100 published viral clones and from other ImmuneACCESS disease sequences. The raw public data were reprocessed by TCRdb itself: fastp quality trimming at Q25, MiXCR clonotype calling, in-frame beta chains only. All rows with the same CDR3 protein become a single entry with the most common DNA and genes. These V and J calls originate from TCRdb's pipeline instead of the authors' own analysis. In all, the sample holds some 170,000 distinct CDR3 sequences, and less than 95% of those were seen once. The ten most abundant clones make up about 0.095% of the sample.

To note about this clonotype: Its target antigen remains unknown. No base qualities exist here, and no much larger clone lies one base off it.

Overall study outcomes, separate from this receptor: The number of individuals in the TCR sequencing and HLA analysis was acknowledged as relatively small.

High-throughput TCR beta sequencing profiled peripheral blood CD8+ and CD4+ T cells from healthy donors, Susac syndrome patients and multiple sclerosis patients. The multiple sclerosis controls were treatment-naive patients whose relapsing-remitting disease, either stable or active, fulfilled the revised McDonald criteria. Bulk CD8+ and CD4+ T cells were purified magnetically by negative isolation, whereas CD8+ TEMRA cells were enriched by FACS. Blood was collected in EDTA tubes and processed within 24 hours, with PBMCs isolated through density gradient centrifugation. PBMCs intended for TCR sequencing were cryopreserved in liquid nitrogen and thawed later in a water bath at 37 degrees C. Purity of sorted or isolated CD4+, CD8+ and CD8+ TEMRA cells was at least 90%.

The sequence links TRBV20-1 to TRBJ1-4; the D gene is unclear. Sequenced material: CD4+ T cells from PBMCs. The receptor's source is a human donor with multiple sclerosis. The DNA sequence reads TGCAGTGCCAGGAGACCTGCAACTAATGAAAAACTGTTTTTT. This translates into CSARRPATNEKLFF.